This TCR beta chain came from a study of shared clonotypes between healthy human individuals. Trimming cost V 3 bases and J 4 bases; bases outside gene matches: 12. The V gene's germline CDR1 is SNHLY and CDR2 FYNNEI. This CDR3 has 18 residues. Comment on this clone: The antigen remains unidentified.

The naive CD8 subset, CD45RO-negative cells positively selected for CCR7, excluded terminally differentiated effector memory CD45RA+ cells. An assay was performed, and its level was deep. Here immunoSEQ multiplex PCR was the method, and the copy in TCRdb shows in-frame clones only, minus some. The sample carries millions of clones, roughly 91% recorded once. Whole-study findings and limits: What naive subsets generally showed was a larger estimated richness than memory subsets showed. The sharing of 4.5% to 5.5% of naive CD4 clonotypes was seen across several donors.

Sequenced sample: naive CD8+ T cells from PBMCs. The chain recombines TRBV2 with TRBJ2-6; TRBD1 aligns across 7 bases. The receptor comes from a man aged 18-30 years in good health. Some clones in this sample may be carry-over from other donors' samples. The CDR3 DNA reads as TGTGCCAGCAGTGACGGACCCCCGACAGGGTCCGGGGCCAACGTCCTGACTTTC. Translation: CASSDGPPTGSGANVLTF.